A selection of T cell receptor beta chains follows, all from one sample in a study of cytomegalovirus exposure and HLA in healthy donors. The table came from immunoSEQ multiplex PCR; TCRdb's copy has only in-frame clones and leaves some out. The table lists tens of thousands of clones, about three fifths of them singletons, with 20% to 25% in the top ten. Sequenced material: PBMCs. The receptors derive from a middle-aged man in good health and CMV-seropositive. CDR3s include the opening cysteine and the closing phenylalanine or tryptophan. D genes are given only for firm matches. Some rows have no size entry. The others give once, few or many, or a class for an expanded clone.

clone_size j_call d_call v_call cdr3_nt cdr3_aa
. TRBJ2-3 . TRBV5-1 TGCGCCAGCAGGTACAGAGATACGCAGTATTTT CASRYRDTQYF
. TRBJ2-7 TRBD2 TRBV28 TGTGCCAGCAGTGCGAGCGTCGGGCCAGCGGGGGGCTACGAGCAGTACTTC CASSASVGPAGGYEQYF
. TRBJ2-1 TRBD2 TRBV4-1 TGCGCCAGCAGCCAAGTCGAGGGACTAGTCTCTAATGAGCAGTTCTTC CASSQVEGLVSNEQFF
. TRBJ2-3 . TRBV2 TGTGCCAGCAGTCAGATGGATACGCAGTATTTT CASSQMDTQYF
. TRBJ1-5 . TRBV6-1 TGTGCCAGCTGCCTCGGACAAGGTCAGCCCCAGCATTTT CASCLGQGQPQHF
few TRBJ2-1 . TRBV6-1 TGTGCCAGCAGTGAATTAGGGGGCTCCTACAATGAGCAGTTCTTC CASSELGGSYNEQFF
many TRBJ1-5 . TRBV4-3 TGCGCCAGCAGCCAAGATCGGCAGGGCGGAGATCAGCCCCAGCATTTT CASSQDRQGGDQPQHF
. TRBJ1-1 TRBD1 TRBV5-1 TGCGCCAGCAGACTCCAGGGGGCGGACACTGAAGCTTTCTTT CASRLQGADTEAFF
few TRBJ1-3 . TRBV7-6 TGTGCCAGCAGCTTAGGGTCAGGGGCTCGCTCTGGAAACACCATATATTTT CASSLGSGARSGNTIYF
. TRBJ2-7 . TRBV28 TGTGCCAGCAGTCTCCTAGCTGAGAGCTCCTACGAGCAGTACTTC CASSLLAESSYEQYF
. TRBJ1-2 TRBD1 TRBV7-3 TGTGCCAGCAGCCTCACAGGGGGCTGGGGCTACACCTTC CASSLTGGWGYTF
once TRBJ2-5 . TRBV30 TGTGCCTGGAGTGCCGGACTAAAGGAGACCCAGTACTTC CAWSAGLKETQYF
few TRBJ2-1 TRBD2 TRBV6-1 TGTGCCAGCAGGACTAGCGGGAGGGTCGATGAGCAGTTCTTC CASRTSGRVDEQFF
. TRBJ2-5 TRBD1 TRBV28 TGTGCCAGCAGGAAAGGGGGCCTTGAGACCCAGTACTTC CASRKGGLETQYF
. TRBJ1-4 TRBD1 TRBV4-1 TGCGCCAGCAGCCTCACAGGGGCTACCGAAAAACTGTTTTTT CASSLTGATEKLFF
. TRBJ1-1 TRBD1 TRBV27 TGTGCCAGCAGAATTTGGACAGGTGAAGCTTTCTTT CASRIWTGEAFF
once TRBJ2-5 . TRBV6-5 TGTGCCAGCAGTTATGAAGGGGGGACCCAGTACTTC CASSYEGGTQYF
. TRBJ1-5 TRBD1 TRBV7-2 TGTGCCAGCAGCCCTGGGACAGGGATCAATCAGCCCCAGCATTTT CASSPGTGINQPQHF
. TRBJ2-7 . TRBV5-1 TGCGCCAGCAGCTTGGGCGGTACCTACGAGCAGTACTTC CASSLGGTYEQYF
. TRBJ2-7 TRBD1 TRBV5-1 TGCGCCAGCAGCTTGGAGGGACAGGGCCTCGAGCAGTACTTC CASSLEGQGLEQYF
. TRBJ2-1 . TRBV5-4 TGTGCCAGCAGCTTACTCAGGGAATTGATCTTC CASSLLRELIF
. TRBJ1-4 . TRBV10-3 TGTGCCATCACTCCTGACCCCCCACGAGGACTGTTTTTT CAITPDPPRGLFF
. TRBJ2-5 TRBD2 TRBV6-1 TGTGCCAGCACCGCTAGCGGGGAAGAGACCCAGTACTTC CASTASGEETQYF
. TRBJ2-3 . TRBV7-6 TGTGCCAGCAGCTTAGAGGGAGAGGCCAATACGCAGTATTTT CASSLEGEANTQYF
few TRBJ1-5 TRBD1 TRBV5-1 TGCGCCAGCAGCTTGGCAGGGGGAGGTCAGCCCCAGCATTTT CASSLAGGGQPQHF
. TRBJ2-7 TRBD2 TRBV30 TGTGCCTGGAGTGTAGGAGGGGCGGGGGGCCGCTACGAGCAGTACTTC CAWSVGGAGGRYEQYF
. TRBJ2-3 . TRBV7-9 TGTGCCAGCAGCCCTAAAGGGACTGGCACAGATACGCAGTATTTT CASSPKGTGTDTQYF
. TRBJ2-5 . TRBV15 TGTGCCACCAGCAGAGGTAGCGGACAAGAGACCCAGTACTTC CATSRGSGQETQYF
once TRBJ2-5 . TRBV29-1 TGCAGCGTTGTACTAGTGGGTGGGGAGACCCAGTACTTC CSVVLVGGETQYF
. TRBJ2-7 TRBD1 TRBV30 TGTGCCTCTAGGGACAGACGCTACGAGCAGTACTTC CASRDRRYEQYF